Shown below are 2 T cell receptor beta chains from a single sample sequenced in a study of read filtering for tumor transcriptome and immune sequencing. This library used roughly 430 ng RNA and molecular barcoded adaptors spanning alpha/delta and beta/gamma chains. In TCRdb, the reads were re-called with MiXCR into one record per CDR3 protein. The data show some 130,000 distinct CDR3 sequences, around 13% seen once. Input material: a population of CD138-negative cells sorted from bone marrow. These receptors were collected from a donor at least 40 years old with multiple myeloma.

This clonotype was found many times. CDR3 loop: CASSVDGTSFDEQFF. The CDR3 DNA follows: TGTGCCAGCAGCGTAGATGGGACTAGCTTCGATGAGCAGTTCTTC. The chain has TRBV9 and TRBJ2-1; 9 bases are shared with TRBD2. Germline loops: CDR1 SGDLS, CDR2 YYNGEE. Trimming removed 0 bases from V and 8 bases from J; junction bases left unmatched: 6. This CDR3 has 15 residues.

The sample holds many counts of this clonotype. Compared with germline, one end of the junction differs, possibly owing to a read error. The chain combines TRBV7-7 with TRBJ2-5; no clear D. Germline-derived CDR1 and CDR2 are SSHAT and FNYEAQ (reference sequence). The CDR3 sequence is 13 residues long. The CDR3 loop reads CASSRGVMETQYF. The CDR3 bases are TGTGCTAGCAGCCGTGGCGTGATGGAGACCCAGTACTTC.